Given below is one T cell receptor (beta chain) in context. This entry belongs to a study of cytomegalovirus exposure and HLA in healthy donors. The protocol was immunoSEQ multiplex PCR, while the TCRdb copy is restricted to in-frame clones and leaves out a portion. The sample consists of about 150,000 clones, approximately 86% of them appearing once. Germline CDR1 SGHAT, CDR2 FQNNGV. Losses at the gene ends were 3 bases for V and 0 bases for J; bases not matched to a gene: 1. The CDR3 sequence is 15 residues long. The rearrangement uses TRBV11-2 and TRBJ2-7; TRBD2 matches at 11 bases. The sequence was collected from a young man in good health and CMV-seropositive. The sample was PBMCs. The CDR3 DNA reads TGTGCCAGCAGCTTTACTAGCGGGAGCTCCTACGAGCAGTACTTC. This sequence encodes CASSFTSGSSYEQYF.